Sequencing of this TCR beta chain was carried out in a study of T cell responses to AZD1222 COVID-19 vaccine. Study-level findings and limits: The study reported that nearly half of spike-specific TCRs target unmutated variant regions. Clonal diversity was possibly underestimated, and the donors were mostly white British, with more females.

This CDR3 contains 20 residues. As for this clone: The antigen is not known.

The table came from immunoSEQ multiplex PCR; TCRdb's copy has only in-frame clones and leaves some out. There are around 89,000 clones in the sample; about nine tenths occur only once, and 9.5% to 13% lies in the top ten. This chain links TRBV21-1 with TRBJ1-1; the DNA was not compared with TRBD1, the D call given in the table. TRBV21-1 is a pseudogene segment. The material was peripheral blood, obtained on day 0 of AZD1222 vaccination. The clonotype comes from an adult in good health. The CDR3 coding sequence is TGTGCCAGCAGCAAAGCCGGCAGGGGTTCCGCCCGGGACATGAACACTGAAGCTTTCTTT. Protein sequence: CASSKAGRGSARDMNTEAFF.